The 27 T cell receptor beta chains listed next were all sequenced from one sample in a study of vaccination and CD4 T cells after COVID-19. Oncomine TCR Beta short-read sequencing was applied to DNA from cultured CD4+ T cells. TCRdb fed the PCR reads into MiXCR, producing one record per CDR3 protein. The table includes 15,000 to 17,000 distinct CDR3 sequences, around 48% detected once. Treatment here: roughly 10-day PBMC culture with coronavirus spike peptide pools or control peptides (ViraFEST assay). No antigen has been identified for these receptors. The source was CD4+ T cells from blood, cultured in vitro, collected before SARS-CoV-2 vaccination. The receptors derive from a human donor who had recovered from COVID-19.

The chain uses TRBV6-5 and TRBJ1-4; no definite D call. This CDR3 is built from 14 residues. Looked up from germline, CDR1 is MNHEY and CDR2 is SVGAGI. V lost 2 bases, J lost 3 bases, and 7 bases lay in between. The CDR3 DNA sequence: TGTGCCAGCAGTTACGATTCGCCTAATGAAAAACTGTTTTTT. Protein product: CASSYDSPNEKLFF.

The chain recombines TRBV10-3 with TRBJ2-3, with 7 bases identical to TRBD2. The trim removed 11 bases at V and 4 bases at J, leaving 12 bases unmatched. The germline gives CDR1 ENHRY, CDR2 SYGVKD. CDR3 length: 14 residues. For the CDR3, the DNA is TGTGCCGCTTCTGCGGGAGACTTCGCAGATACGCAGTATTTT. Translated: CAASAGDFADTQYF.

This chain connects TRBV19 to TRBJ2-5; D call uncertain. The CDR3 is 11 residues long. Per germline, CDR1 LNHDA and CDR2 SQIVND (reference sequence). Between the trimmed V and J ends, which lost 3 bases and 5 bases, there was a span of 4 bases. CDR3 nucleotide sequence: TGTGCCAGTAGTATGGGGGAGACCCAGTACTTC. It specifies CASSMGETQYF.

This clonotype showed up just once. The gene calls are TRBV5-4 and TRBJ2-2; TRBD1 might be the D (6 bases). The CDR3 consists of 15 residues. V lost 4 bases and J lost 4, with 14 bases in between. The germline CDR1 and CDR2 sequences are SGHNT and YYREEE (reference sequence). CDR3 nucleotide sequence: TGTGCCAGCAGCACGAGACAGGACGGCACCGGGGAGCTGTTTTTT. It yields the protein CASSTRQDGTGELFF.

The rearrangement joins TRBV12-3 or TRBV12-4 to TRBJ2-3, with a possible D match to TRBD2 (6 bases). The CDR3 is 15 residues long. V gave up 4 bases and J gave up 3 bases, with 14 bases separating them. CDR3 sequence reads: CASSWREEGTDTQYF. CDR3 coding DNA: TGTGCCAGCAGTTGGAGGGAAGAGGGTACAGATACGCAGTATTTT.

This clonotype was recorded only once. V gene TRBV3-1 combines with J gene TRBJ2-5; 7 nucleotides agree with TRBD1. CDR3 length equals 14 residues. Losses at the gene ends were 5 bases for V and 5 bases for J; bases not matched to a gene: 8. Germline CDR1 LGHDT, CDR2 YNNKEL (reference sequence). The CDR3 region has the DNA TGTGCCAGCAGCGAATTAGACAGGGTCGAGACCCAGTACTTC. This sequence encodes CASSELDRVETQYF.

The gene calls are TRBV7-2 and TRBJ1-2, with TRBD1 matching over 8 bases. The V gene's germline CDR1 is SGHTA and CDR2 FQGNSA. V lost 5 bases and J lost 6; bases outside the gene matches: 5. The CDR3 is made up of 13 amino acids. In DNA, the CDR3 is TGTGCCAGCAGCCCTAGACAGGGGCATGGCTACACCTTC. It is translated as CASSPRQGHGYTF.

The chain uses TRBV4-2 and TRBJ2-3; D not certain. The CDR3 consists of 15 residues. V was clipped by 1 base and J by 0 bases, with 8 bases between them. CDR1 and CDR2 from the germline V gene are LGHNA and YNFKEQ. CDR3 in amino acids: CASSQVALSTDTQYF. The CDR3 bases are TGTGCCAGCAGCCAAGTGGCGCTGAGCACAGATACGCAGTATTTT.

This clonotype was observed a handful of times. V usage is TRBV7-2 and J usage is TRBJ2-5; D unresolved. The CDR3 consists of 12 residues. Trimming stripped 5 bases from V and 2 bases from J, with 6 bases between. Germline CDR1 reads SGHTA; CDR2 reads FQGNSA. CDR3 loop: CASSQIQETQYF. DNA of the CDR3: TGTGCCAGCAGCCAAATTCAAGAGACCCAGTACTTC.

V gene TRBV12-3 or TRBV12-4 combines with J gene TRBJ1-2, with TRBD1 identical over 9 bases. This CDR3 spans 14 amino acids. J gave up 4 bases and V 5 bases, and 5 bases lay outside the gene matches. The chain's CDR3 is CASSGDRATYGYTF. DNA of the CDR3: TGTGCCAGCAGTGGGGACAGGGCTACCTATGGCTACACCTTC.

The chain uses TRBV18 and TRBJ2-4; D is undetermined. The CDR3 is 13 amino acids. V dropped 4 bases and J dropped 8 bases, with 12 bases sitting between them. Looked up from germline, CDR1 is KGHSH and CDR2 is LQKENI. The CDR3 region is CASSRGDGDIQYF. In DNA, the CDR3 is TGTGCCAGCTCACGGGGTGATGGAGACATTCAGTACTTC.

In its sample, this clonotype was seen a few times. CDR3: CSARDEETGDTGELFF. The CDR3 nucleotides are TGCAGTGCTAGAGATGAGGAGACAGGGGACACCGGGGAGCTGTTTTTT. The chain carries TRBV20-1 and TRBJ2-2; TRBD1 matches at 8 bases. The CDR3 is made up of 16 amino acids. Germline assignment: CDR1 DFQATT and CDR2 SNEGSKA (reference sequence). V trimming: 0 bases; J trimming: 3 bases; junction bases outside the gene matches: 6.

The V gene is TRBV28, the J gene TRBJ1-1, with a weak D call TRBD1 (5 bases). Looked up from germline, CDR1 is MDHEN and CDR2 is SYDVKM. Trimming stripped 5 bases from V and 7 bases from J, with 14 bases between. CDR3 length: 13 residues. The CDR3 DNA reads as TGTGCCAGCAGTCATCCGGGACGTAGTGAAGCTTTCTTT. Translated, it gives CASSHPGRSEAFF. Together with reference TRBV28 and TRBJ1-1, the CDR3 gives the full variable domain: DVKVTQSSRYLVKRTGEKVFLECVQDMDHENMFWYRQDPGLGLRLIYFSYDVKMKEKGDIPEGYSVSREKKERFSLILESASTNQTSMYLCASSHPGRSEAFFGQGTRLTVV.

A word on this clonotype: The junction and the germline gene differ at one end; a read error may be behind it. V is TRBV7-7 and J is TRBJ2-1; 8 positions agree with TRBD2. Per germline, CDR1 SSHAT and CDR2 FNYEAQ (reference sequence). CDR3 length: 12 amino acids. The chain's CDR3 is CASSPGAGVTFF. The CDR3, as DNA: TGTGCTAGCAGCCCAGGAGCGGGAGTAACATTCTTC.

This clonotype was picked up a small number of times. The rearrangement links TRBV6-1 to TRBJ1-2; a weak D match, TRBD1 (5 bases). The CDR3 length is 15 residues. The V gene's germline CDR1 is MNHNS and CDR2 SASEGT. The V end lost 6 bases, the J end lost 3 bases, and 17 bases lay between the germline ends. CDR3 DNA: TGTGCCAGCAGAAAAGGTGGGGGGGGAGACTATGGCTACACCTTC. It translates to CASRKGGGGDYGYTF.

This chain links TRBV29-1 with TRBJ2-5; TRBD2 might be the D (6 bases). Germline assignment: CDR1 SQVTM and CDR2 ANQGSEA. The CDR3 runs to 13 residues. Trimming took off 8 bases at V and 5 bases at J, with 18 bases between the two ends. The CDR3 here is CSLQTGTSETQYF. The CDR3 DNA reads as TGCAGCCTCCAAACGGGTACTAGCGAGACCCAGTACTTC.

V usage is TRBV6-2 or TRBV6-3 and J usage is TRBJ1-2; 7 bases line up with TRBD1. This CDR3 is built from 14 residues. The junction had 8 bases not matched to a gene; V was cut back by 2 bases and J by 8 bases. Per germline, CDR1 MNHEY and CDR2 SVGEGT. The CDR3 coding sequence is TGTGCCAGCAGTTACGTGACAGGGATCGACGGCTACACCTTC. Its protein product is CASSYVTGIDGYTF.

The chain links TRBV28 to TRBJ1-1; the D is unclear. There are 14 residues in the CDR3. Germline V lookup: CDR1 MDHEN, CDR2 SYDVKM. V gave up 7 bases and J gave up 1 base, with 13 bases separating them. Here the CDR3 reads CASTPYRWNTEAFF. The CDR3 nucleotides are TGTGCCAGCACCCCTTACCGTTGGAACACTGAAGCTTTCTTT.

The chain links TRBV4-1 to TRBJ2-3; D is undetermined. Germline V gene lookup returns CDR1 MGHRA and CDR2 YSYEKL. The CDR3 has 15 residues. V gave up 1 base and J gave up 2 bases, with 10 bases separating them. This CDR3 reads CASSQGAYYTDTQYF. The DNA for the CDR3 is TGCGCCAGCAGCCAAGGAGCCTACTACACAGATACGCAGTATTTT.

This clonotype was detected a few times. The rearrangement links TRBV20-1 to TRBJ1-6, with 9 bases lining up with TRBD1. CDR1 and CDR2 from the germline V gene are DFQATT and SNEGSKA (reference sequence). Trimming took 7 bases from V and 11 from J; bases not matched to a gene: 12. This CDR3 contains 14 residues. The CDR3 DNA sequence: TGCAGTGGGAGGGGTACAGGGGGCCCGCCACCCCTCCACTTT. This translates into CSGRGTGGPPPLHF.

V is TRBV5-8 and J is TRBJ1-2, with TRBD1 identical over 7 bases. The germline gives CDR1 SGHTS, CDR2 YDEGEE. The CDR3 is made up of 13 amino acids. V trimming: 4 bases; J trimming: 7 bases; junction bases outside the gene matches: 7. This CDR3 reads CASSDRDSSGYTF. CDR3 DNA sequence: TGTGCCAGCAGCGACCGGGACAGTAGTGGCTACACCTTC.

In its sample, this clonotype was seen a few times. The chain joins TRBV18 to TRBJ2-3; D might be TRBD2 (5 bases). CDR1 and CDR2 from the germline V gene are KGHSH and LQKENI. This CDR3 has 15 amino acids. Trimming pared 0 bases from V and 5 bases from J, leaving 12 bases between. The CDR3 bases are TGTGCCAGCTCACCACCCAATAGCGCGGTAGATACGCAGTATTTT. This codes for CASSPPNSAVDTQYF.

The chain is built from TRBV28 and TRBJ1-4; no reliable D call. Germline lookup yields CDR1 MDHEN and CDR2 SYDVKM. This CDR3 is built from 12 residues. V was trimmed by 6 bases and J by 7 bases, leaving 9 bases between them. The CDR3 loop reads CASSFVTEKLFF. The CDR3 bases are TGTGCCAGCAGCTTTGTCACTGAAAAACTGTTTTTT.

V and J are TRBV19 and TRBJ2-1; 11 nucleotides align to TRBD2. Trimming removed 4 bases from V and 7 bases from J; junction bases left unmatched: 6. CDR1 and CDR2 (germline): LNHDA, SQIVND (reference sequence). The CDR3 length is 15 residues. The CDR3 nucleotides read TGTGCCAGTAGTAAAGTAGCGGGAGGGGTGAATGAGCAGTTCTTC. Protein sequence: CASSKVAGGVNEQFF.

In this sample, this clonotype turned up a few times. The chain employs TRBV20-1 and TRBJ2-5, with 7 positions matching TRBD2. Germline CDR1 and CDR2: DFQATT and SNEGSKA (reference sequence). The CDR3 spans 14 residues. V gave up 1 base and J gave up 4 bases; unmatched junction bases: 6. This chain's CDR3 is CSARGGGYAETQYF. CDR3 in DNA: TGCAGTGCTAGAGGCGGGGGTTACGCAGAGACCCAGTACTTC.

The rearrangement joins TRBV20-1 to TRBJ1-6, with D unresolved. This CDR3 is built from 12 residues. Germline V CDR1 and CDR2: DFQATT, SNEGSKA (reference sequence). The V end lost 1 base, the J end lost 10 bases, and 8 bases lay between the germline ends. The CDR3 loop reads CSARGGQSPLHF. In nucleotides, the CDR3 is TGCAGTGCTAGAGGGGGTCAGTCACCCCTCCACTTT.

The chain links TRBV20-1 to TRBJ2-1; D is possibly TRBD1 (6 bases). The germline CDR1 and CDR2 sequences are DFQATT and SNEGSKA (reference sequence). The CDR3 loop spans 14 amino acids. V gave up 3 bases and J gave up 5 bases, with 14 bases separating them. CDR3 residues: CSASLQGIDNEQFF. The DNA for the CDR3 is TGCAGTGCTAGTCTACAGGGCATTGACAATGAGCAGTTCTTC.